This TCR beta chain was captured by sequencing in a study of CD8 T cells in Susac syndrome. Negative isolation yielded CD4+ and CD8+ T cells, and FACS enriched TEMRA cells. Per germline, CDR1 SNHLY and CDR2 FYNNEI. The CDR3 runs 13 residues. Germline trimming cut 8 bases from V and 1 base from J; bases unmatched to any gene: 4. Random-hexamer reverse transcription was applied to roughly 0.45 to 1 ug RNA. From the immunoSEQ multiplex PCR reads, TCRdb called clonotypes with MiXCR, one entry per CDR3 protein. The profile shows 150,000 or so distinct CDR3 sequences, about 90% of them singletons. V gene TRBV2 combines with J gene TRBJ2-7; TRBD1 matches 8 bases. The specimen was CD4+ T cells from PBMCs. The clonotype was recovered from a human donor in good health. In DNA form, the CDR3 reads TGTGCCAGCGGACGGACAGGGTCCTACGAGCAGTACTTC. Residues: CASGRTGSYEQYF.